The text below deals with one T cell receptor (beta chain). A second PCR, run for about 7 to 11 cycles, used a sample-barcoded 5' primer plus a J-beta primer mix. Every cDNA was tagged by a template-switch adaptor with 12 random nucleotides. Each CDR3 protein is one row after TCRdb ran MiXCR on the 5' RACE reads. The profile covers about 670,000 distinct CDR3 sequences, with about 50% appearing a single time and less than 15% taken by the ten largest. These data come from a study of blood T cells in healthy people across ages. The trim removed 5 bases at V and 0 bases at J, leaving 5 bases unmatched. CDR3 size: 15 residues. Germline-derived CDR1 and CDR2 are SGHTA and FQGNSA.

The TCR was taken from a woman of 80 years or more in good health. The gene calls are TRBV7-2 and TRBJ2-7, with 9 positions matching TRBD2. The sequencing sample was made of blood. Here the CDR3 reads CASSISGGSSYEQYF. The DNA for the CDR3 is TGTGCCAGCAGCATTAGCGGGGGAAGCTCCTACGAGCAGTACTTC.